Listed below are T cell receptor beta chains from one sample, sequenced in a study of graft-versus-host responses after intestinal transplantation. The data were produced by immunoSEQ multiplex PCR, yet TCRdb's version contains in-frame clones alone and is incomplete. The table has around 2,900 clones, approximately 94% seen once; the top ten hold approximately 4.2%. The sequencing here drew on bone marrow, taken around 350 days after transplant. The receptors here all came from a human patient who received an intestinal transplant, so some T cells may come from the graft donor. CDR3s include the opening cysteine and the closing phenylalanine or tryptophan. A D gene is named only where the DNA matches it firmly. Some rows mark clone size as missing; the rest say once, few, many or name a class of expanded clone.

V	D	size	J	CDR3	DNA
TRBV5-1	.	.	TRBJ1-4	CASSLSTEMKKLFF	TGCGCCAGCAGCTTAAGTACAGAGATGAAAAAACTGTTTTTT
TRBV11-2	.	.	TRBJ2-2	CASNTQGTGELFF	TGTGCCAGCAACACGCAGGGGACCGGGGAGCTGTTTTTT
TRBV10-2	.	.	TRBJ1-6	CASRYRDNNSPLHF	TGCGCCAGCCGCTACAGGGACAACAATTCACCCCTCCACTTT
TRBV11-1	TRBD1	.	TRBJ2-5	CASSWTGADQETQYF	TGTGCCAGCAGCTGGACAGGGGCGGACCAAGAGACCCAGTACTTC
TRBV6-1	.	.	TRBJ1-2	CASSDPGKCRKTYGYTF	TGTGCCAGCAGTGACCCTGGGAAATGTAGAAAGACCTATGGCTACACCTTC
TRBV9	TRBD1	.	TRBJ2-7	CASSVGGTGDPYEQYF	TGTGCCAGCAGCGTAGGTGGGACAGGGGACCCCTACGAGCAGTACTTC
TRBV28	TRBD1	.	TRBJ2-5	CASSLVIQGEVQVQETQYF	TGTGCCAGCAGTTTAGTGATACAGGGGGAGGTCCAGGTCCAAGAAACCCAGTACTTC
TRBV21-1	.	.	TRBJ2-1	CASRFRVATHSDNEQFF	TGTGCCAGCAGATTTCGAGTAGCTACACATTCCGACAATGAGCAGTTCTTC
TRBV21-1	.	.	TRBJ1-5	CASSTEDRGNQPQHF	TGTGCCAGCAGCACCGAGGACAGGGGCAATCAGCCCCAGCATTTT
TRBV4-2	TRBD2	.	TRBJ2-1	CASRQGLAEFNEQFF	TGTGCCAGCAGGCAGGGACTAGCCGAGTTCAATGAGCAGTTCTTC
TRBV5-1	TRBD2	.	TRBJ2-1	CASESGSSYNEQFF	TGCGCCAGCGAGAGCGGGAGCTCCTACAATGAGCAGTTCTTC
TRBV28	TRBD1	.	TRBJ2-7	CASRPPGQFHEQYF	TGTGCCAGCAGACCTCCGGGACAGTTCCACGAGCAGTACTTC
TRBV7-9	TRBD1	.	TRBJ1-2	CASSLSIDRVAF	TGTGCCAGCAGCTTATCCATAGACAGGGTAGCCTTC
TRBV4-1	TRBD1	.	TRBJ2-7	CASSAPGTGERVYEQYF	TGCGCCAGCAGCGCCCCCGGGACAGGGGAGCGGGTCTACGAGCAGTACTTC
TRBV6-5	.	few	TRBJ2-7	CASSYSGLGPYEQYF	TGTGCCAGCAGTTACTCCGGACTGGGGCCCTACGAGCAGTACTTC
TRBV4-1	.	.	TRBJ2-2	CASSQRGGTGELFF	TGCGCCAGCAGCCAAAGGGGAGGAACCGGGGAGCTGTTTTTT
TRBV6-1	.	.	TRBJ2-1	CASSGNYYNEQFF	TGTGCCAGCAGTGGTAACTACTACAATGAGCAGTTCTTC
TRBV6-5	.	.	TRBJ2-7	CASRPPGLYSYEQYF	TGTGCCAGCAGGCCTCCGGGACTGTACTCCTACGAGCAGTACTTC
TRBV4-2	TRBD2	.	TRBJ2-7	CASSQDGASGRKEQYF	TGTGCCAGCAGCCAAGATGGTGCTAGCGGGAGAAAAGAGCAGTACTTC
TRBV6-5	.	.	TRBJ2-2	CASSYSTTGELFF	TGTGCCAGCAGTTACTCGACAACCGGGGAGCTGTTTTTT
TRBV6-5	TRBD1	once	TRBJ1-1	CASSWTGKTEAFF	TGTGCCAGCAGTTGGACAGGGAAGACTGAAGCTTTCTTT
TRBV18	TRBD2	.	TRBJ2-5	CASSASGKYQTQYF	TGTGCCAGCTCAGCTAGCGGGAAGTATCAGACCCAGTACTTC
TRBV2	TRBD2	.	TRBJ2-3	CASSEGLAIPDTQYF	TGTGCCAGCAGTGAGGGACTAGCGATCCCAGATACGCAGTATTTT
TRBV6-6	.	.	TRBJ2-3	CASSYSGGADTQYF	TGTGCCAGCAGTTACTCAGGGGGGGCGGATACGCAGTATTTT
TRBV18	TRBD1	.	TRBJ2-7	CASSPLDRAVAGEQYF	TGTGCCAGCTCACCACTGGACAGGGCGGTTGCGGGCGAGCAGTACTTC
TRBV10-3	TRBD1	.	TRBJ1-2	CAISESPRGLNYGYTF	TGTGCCATCAGTGAGTCGCCAAGGGGGCTCAACTATGGCTACACCTTC
TRBV7-9	TRBD1	.	TRBJ2-7	CASSLPSDRKISYEQYF	TGTGCCAGCAGCTTACCCTCGGACAGGAAAATTTCCTACGAGCAGTACTTC
TRBV6-1	TRBD1	.	TRBJ2-7	CASSEARGPYEQYF	TGTGCCAGCAGTGAAGCCAGGGGGCCCTACGAGCAGTACTTC
TRBV29-1	TRBD2	.	TRBJ2-5	CSVAQTSTETQYF	TGCAGCGTTGCCCAGACTAGCACGGAGACCCAGTACTTC
TRBV6-5	TRBD1	.	TRBJ2-3	CASSYSDRGSTDTQYF	TGTGCCAGCAGTTACTCTGACAGGGGGTCCACAGATACGCAGTATTTT
TRBV19	.	.	TRBJ1-2	CASSIPGSHGYTF	TGTGCCAGTAGTATTCCCGGGAGCCATGGCTACACCTTC
TRBV6-9	.	.	TRBJ1-5	CASSDQGTYQPQHF	TGTGCCAGCAGTGATCAGGGCACCTATCAGCCCCAGCATTTT
TRBV13	.	.	TRBJ2-6	CASSVVQSRANVLTF	TGTGCCAGCAGCGTAGTACAAAGTCGGGCCAACGTCCTGACTTTC
TRBV4-3	.	.	TRBJ1-2	CASSQDRGDYGYTF	TGCGCCAGCAGCCAAGACCGAGGGGACTATGGCTACACCTTC
TRBV15	TRBD1	.	TRBJ2-5	CATSRGQGEAETQYF	TGTGCCACCAGCAGGGGACAGGGAGAGGCGGAGACCCAGTACTTC